The 6 T cell receptor beta chains presented below share a single source sample, sequenced in a study of T cells in Graves' hyperthyroidism and ophthalmopathy (dated by TCRdb to about 2019). The library was made by multiplex PCR. For sequencing, an Illumina HiSeq 2000 was employed. The TCR beta CDR3 regions were amplified from the RNA transcripts. The first round of RT-PCR for the TCR CDR3 was performed with the HTBI primer set and the Qiagen OneStep RT-PCR kit. The public reads were reanalyzed by TCRdb: fastp trimming at Q25, MiXCR alignment, in-frame beta chains only. Identical CDR3 protein sequences are pooled into one entry, listed with their most common genes and DNA. Within this sample are some 350,000 distinct CDR3 sequences, with 15% of them counted one time only. The ten largest clones represent about 21% of the sample. The sequenced sample consisted of blood. All receptors derive from an older woman with Graves' ophthalmopathy.

CDR3 DNA: TGTGCCAGCAGCCCCTGGAGAGGGGGGAAAAACACCGGGGAGCTGTTTTTT. It specifies CASSPWRGGKNTGELFF. The gene calls are TRBV7-8 and TRBJ2-2; D may correspond to TRBD1 or TRBD2 (6 bases each). V was clipped by 5 bases and J by 2 bases, with 18 bases between them. Per the germline V gene, CDR1 is SGHVS and CDR2 is FQNEAQ. The CDR3 covers 17 residues.

This clonotype was observed at least ten times. The rearrangement joins TRBV2 to TRBJ2-7; weak D call: TRBD2 (6 bases). V lost 0 bases to trimming and J lost 6 bases, with 12 bases between them. The CDR3 covers 14 residues. CDR1 is SNHLY and CDR2 is FYNNEI in the germline V gene. The chain's CDR3 is CASSEAGGISEQYF. Here the CDR3 DNA reads TGTGCCAGCAGTGAAGCAGGAGGGATTTCCGAGCAGTACTTC.

This clonotype has a handful of counts. A read error is likely, as this CDR3 ends without the conserved phenylalanine or tryptophan. The chain couples TRBV4-1 to TRBJ1-1; 7 bases are shared with TRBD1. The CDR3 extends over 14 amino acids. The ends lost 4 bases at V and 5 bases at J; junction bases unmatched: 7. Germline lookup yields CDR1 MGHRA and CDR2 YSYEKL. The DNA for the CDR3 is TGCGCCAGCAGCCTCCACAGGGGCGGTACTGAAGCTTTCATT. This sequence encodes CASSLHRGGTEAFI.

This clonotype was detected ten times or more. The rearrangement joins TRBV12-3 or TRBV12-4 to TRBJ1-5, with a tentative D call TRBD1 (5 bases). V was clipped by 3 bases and J by 4 bases, with 13 bases between them. The CDR3 is 15 residues long. CDR3 loop: CASSFTQGANQPQHF. Here the CDR3 DNA reads TGTGCCAGCAGTTTCACTCAGGGAGCTAATCAGCCCCAGCATTTT.

The chain joins TRBV19 to TRBJ2-7; D is unclear. V lost 6 bases, J lost 5 bases, and 17 bases lay in between. This CDR3 spans 14 amino acids. Germline assignment: CDR1 LNHDA and CDR2 SQIVND (reference sequence). CDR3 amino acids: CASSQQNHNHEQYF. As DNA, the CDR3 is TGTGCCAGTAGCCAACAGAACCACAACCACGAGCAGTACTTC.

This clonotype came up many times. V is TRBV12-3 or TRBV12-4 and J is TRBJ2-3; TRBD2 matches at 9 bases. V lost 5 bases, J lost 9 bases, and 12 bases stayed unmatched. This CDR3 is 15 amino acids long. In DNA, the CDR3 is TGTGCCAGCAGTGAAAATAGCGGGGGAGGCCAAACGCAGTATTTT. This sequence encodes CASSENSGGGQTQYF.